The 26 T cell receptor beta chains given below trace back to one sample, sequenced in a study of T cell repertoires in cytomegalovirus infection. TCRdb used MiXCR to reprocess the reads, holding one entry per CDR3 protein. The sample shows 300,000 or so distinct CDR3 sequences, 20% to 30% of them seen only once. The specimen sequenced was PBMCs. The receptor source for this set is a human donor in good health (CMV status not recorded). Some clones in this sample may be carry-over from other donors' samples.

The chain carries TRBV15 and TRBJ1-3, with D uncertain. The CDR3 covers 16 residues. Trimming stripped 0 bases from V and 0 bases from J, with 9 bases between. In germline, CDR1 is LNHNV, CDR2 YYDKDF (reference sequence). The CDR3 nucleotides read TGTGCCACCAGCAGAGATAAGGGAAGCTCTGGAAACACCATATATTTT. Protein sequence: CATSRDKGSSGNTIYF.

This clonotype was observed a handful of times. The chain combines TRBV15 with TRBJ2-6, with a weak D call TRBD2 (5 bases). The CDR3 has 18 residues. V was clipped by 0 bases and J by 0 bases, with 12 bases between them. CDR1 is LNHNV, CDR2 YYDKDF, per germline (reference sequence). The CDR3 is CATSRDRGLASGANVLTF. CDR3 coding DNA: TGTGCCACCAGCAGAGATCGGGGTCTGGCCTCTGGGGCCAACGTCCTGACTTTC.

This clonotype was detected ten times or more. For the CDR3, the DNA is TGTGCCAGCAGCTCCCTAGCGGGAGCTGCCACAGATACGCAGTATTTT. Encoded protein: CASSSLAGAATDTQYF. The V gene is TRBV7-6, the J gene TRBJ2-3, with 10 nucleotides matching TRBD2. CDR3 length: 16 residues. The V gene end was trimmed by 4 bases and the J gene end by 2 bases; junction bases not matched to a gene: 6. The germline V gene has CDR1 SGHVS and CDR2 FNYEAQ.

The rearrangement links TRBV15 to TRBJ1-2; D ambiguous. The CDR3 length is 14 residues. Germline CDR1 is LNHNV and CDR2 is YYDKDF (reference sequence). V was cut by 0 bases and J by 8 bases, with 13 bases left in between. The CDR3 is CATSRERVQVGYTF. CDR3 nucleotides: TGTGCCACCAGCAGAGAAAGAGTTCAAGTCGGCTACACCTTC.

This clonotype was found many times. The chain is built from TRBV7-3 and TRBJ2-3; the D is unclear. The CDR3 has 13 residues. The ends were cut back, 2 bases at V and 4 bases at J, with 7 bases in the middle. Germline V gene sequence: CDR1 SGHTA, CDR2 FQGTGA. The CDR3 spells CASSLEWADTQYF. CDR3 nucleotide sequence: TGTGCCAGCAGCTTAGAATGGGCAGATACGCAGTATTTT.

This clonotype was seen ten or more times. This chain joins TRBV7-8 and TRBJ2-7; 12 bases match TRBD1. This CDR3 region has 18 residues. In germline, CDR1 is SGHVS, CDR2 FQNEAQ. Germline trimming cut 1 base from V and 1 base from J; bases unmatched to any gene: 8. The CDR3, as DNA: TGTGCCAGCAGCTTAGGGGGGACAGGGGGCCTCATTTCCTACGAGCAGTACTTC. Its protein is CASSLGGTGGLISYEQYF. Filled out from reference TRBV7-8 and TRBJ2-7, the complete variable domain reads GAGVSQSPRYKVAKRGQDVALRCDPISGHVSLFWYQQALGQGPEFLTYFQNEAQLDKSGLPSDRFFAERPEGSVSTLKIQRTQQEDSAVYLCASSLGGTGGLISYEQYFGPGTRLTVT.

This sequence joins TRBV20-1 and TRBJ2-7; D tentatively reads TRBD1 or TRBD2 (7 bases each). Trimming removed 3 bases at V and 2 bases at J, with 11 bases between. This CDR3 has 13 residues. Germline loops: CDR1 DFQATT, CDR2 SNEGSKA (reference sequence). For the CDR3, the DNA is TGCAGTGCTAGGACAGGGAGGGCCTACGAGCAGTACTTC. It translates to CSARTGRAYEQYF.

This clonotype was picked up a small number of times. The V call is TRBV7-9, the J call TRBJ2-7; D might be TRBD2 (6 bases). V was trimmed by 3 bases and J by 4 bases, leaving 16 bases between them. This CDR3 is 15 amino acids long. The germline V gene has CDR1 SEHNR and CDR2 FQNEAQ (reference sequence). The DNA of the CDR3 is TGTGCCAGCAGCTTCCCAAGACGGGGGACGTACGAGCAGTACTTC. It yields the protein CASSFPRRGTYEQYF. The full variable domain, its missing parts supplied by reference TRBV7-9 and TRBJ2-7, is DTGVSQNPRHKITKRGQNVTFRCDPISEHNRLYWYRQTLGQGPEFLTYFQNEAQLEKSRLLSDRFSAERPKGSFSTLEIQRTEQGDSAMYLCASSFPRRGTYEQYFGPGTRLTVT.

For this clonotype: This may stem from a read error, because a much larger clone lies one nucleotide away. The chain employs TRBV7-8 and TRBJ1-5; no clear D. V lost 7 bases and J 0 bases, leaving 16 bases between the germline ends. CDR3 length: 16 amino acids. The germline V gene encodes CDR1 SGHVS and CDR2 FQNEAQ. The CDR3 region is CASTPRRHISNQPQHF. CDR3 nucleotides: TGTGCCAGCACCCCCCGCCGACATATTAGCAATCAGCCCCAGCATTTT.

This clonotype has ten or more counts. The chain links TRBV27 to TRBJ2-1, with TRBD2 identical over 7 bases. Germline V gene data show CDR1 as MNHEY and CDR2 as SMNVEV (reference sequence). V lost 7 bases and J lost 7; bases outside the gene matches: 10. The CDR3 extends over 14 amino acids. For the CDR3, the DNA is TGTGCCAGCATGAGACTAGCCCCCCTAAATGAGCAGTTCTTC. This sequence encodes CASMRLAPLNEQFF.

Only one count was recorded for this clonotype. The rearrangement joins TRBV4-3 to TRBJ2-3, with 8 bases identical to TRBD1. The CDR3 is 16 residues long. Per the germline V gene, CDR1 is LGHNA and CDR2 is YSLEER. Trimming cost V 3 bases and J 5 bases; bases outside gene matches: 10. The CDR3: CASSHAPGQGLDTQYF. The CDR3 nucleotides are TGCGCCAGCAGCCATGCTCCAGGACAGGGACTAGATACGCAGTATTTT.

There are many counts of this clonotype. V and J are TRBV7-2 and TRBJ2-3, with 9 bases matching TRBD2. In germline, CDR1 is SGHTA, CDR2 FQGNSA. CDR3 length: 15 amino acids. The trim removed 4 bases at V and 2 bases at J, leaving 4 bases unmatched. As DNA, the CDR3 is TGTGCCAGCAGCTCAGGGACTAGCTACACAGATACGCAGTATTTT. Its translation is CASSSGTSYTDTQYF.

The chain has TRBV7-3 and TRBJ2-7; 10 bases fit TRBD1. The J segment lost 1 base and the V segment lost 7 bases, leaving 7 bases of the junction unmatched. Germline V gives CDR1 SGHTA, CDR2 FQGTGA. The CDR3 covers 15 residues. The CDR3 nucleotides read TGTGCCAGCATCGTCCGGGACAGGGGTTCCTACGAGCAGTACTTC. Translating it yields CASIVRDRGSYEQYF.

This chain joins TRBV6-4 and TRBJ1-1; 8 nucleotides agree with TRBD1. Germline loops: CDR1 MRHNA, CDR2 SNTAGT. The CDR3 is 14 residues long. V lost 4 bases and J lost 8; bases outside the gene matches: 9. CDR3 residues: CASSAQGWTGEAFF. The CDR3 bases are TGTGCCAGCAGTGCCCAAGGCTGGACAGGGGAAGCTTTCTTT.

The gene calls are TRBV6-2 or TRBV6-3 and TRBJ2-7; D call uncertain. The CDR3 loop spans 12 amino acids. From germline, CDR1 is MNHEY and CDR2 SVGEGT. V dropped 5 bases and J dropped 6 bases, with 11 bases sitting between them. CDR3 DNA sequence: TGTGCCAGCAGTCTCACCTTAGGCGAGCAGTACTTC. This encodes CASSLTLGEQYF.

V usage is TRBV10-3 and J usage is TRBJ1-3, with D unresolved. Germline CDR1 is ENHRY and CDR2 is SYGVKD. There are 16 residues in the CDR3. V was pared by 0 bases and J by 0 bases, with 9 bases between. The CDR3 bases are TGTGCCATCAGTGAGTCGAATGTAGGCTCTGGAAACACCATATATTTT. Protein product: CAISESNVGSGNTIYF.

The CDR3 nucleotides are TGTGCCAGCAGTACACACAGCCCGAACACTGAAGCTTTCTTT. Translation gives CASSTHSPNTEAFF. The chain has TRBV6-2 or TRBV6-3 and TRBJ1-1; unclear D gene. Trimming shortened V by 5 bases and J by 1 base, and 11 bases separated the two germline ends. The CDR3 has 14 amino acids. Germline V gene lookup returns CDR1 MNHEY and CDR2 SVGEGT.

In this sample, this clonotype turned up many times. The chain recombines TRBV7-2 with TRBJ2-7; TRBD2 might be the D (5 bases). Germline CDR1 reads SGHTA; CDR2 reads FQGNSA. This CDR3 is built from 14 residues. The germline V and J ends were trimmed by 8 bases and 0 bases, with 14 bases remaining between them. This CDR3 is CASAPDSLSYEQYF. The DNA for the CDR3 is TGTGCCAGCGCCCCGGACTCGCTCTCCTACGAGCAGTACTTC.

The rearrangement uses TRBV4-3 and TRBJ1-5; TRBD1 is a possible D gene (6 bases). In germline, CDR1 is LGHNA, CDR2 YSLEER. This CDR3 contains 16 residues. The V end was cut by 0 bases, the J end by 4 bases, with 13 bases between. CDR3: CASSQDATGRNQPQHF. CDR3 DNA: TGCGCCAGCAGCCAAGACGCGACAGGAAGAAATCAGCCCCAGCATTTT.

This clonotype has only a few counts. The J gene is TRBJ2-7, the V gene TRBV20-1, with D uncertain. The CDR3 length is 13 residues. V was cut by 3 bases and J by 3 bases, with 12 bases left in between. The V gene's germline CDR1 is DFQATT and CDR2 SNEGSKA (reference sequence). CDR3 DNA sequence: TGCAGTGCTAGCCTTGTACAGTTCTACGAGCAGTACTTC. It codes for CSASLVQFYEQYF.

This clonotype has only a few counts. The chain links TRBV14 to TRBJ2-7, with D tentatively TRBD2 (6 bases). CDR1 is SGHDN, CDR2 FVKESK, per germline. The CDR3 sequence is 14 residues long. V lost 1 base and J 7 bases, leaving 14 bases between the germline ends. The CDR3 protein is CASSQVRGTGEQYF. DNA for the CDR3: TGTGCCAGCAGCCAAGTTCGGGGGACGGGAGAGCAGTACTTC.

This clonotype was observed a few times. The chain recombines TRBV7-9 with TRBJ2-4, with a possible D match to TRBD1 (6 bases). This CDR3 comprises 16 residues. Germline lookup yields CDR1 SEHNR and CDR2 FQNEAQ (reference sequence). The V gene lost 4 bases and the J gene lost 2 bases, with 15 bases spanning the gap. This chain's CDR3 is CASSSYRAETKNIQYF. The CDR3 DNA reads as TGTGCCAGCAGCTCGTACAGGGCGGAGACCAAAAACATTCAGTACTTC. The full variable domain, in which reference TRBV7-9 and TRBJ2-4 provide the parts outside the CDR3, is DTGVSQNPRHKITKRGQNVTFRCDPISEHNRLYWYRQTLGQGPEFLTYFQNEAQLEKSRLLSDRFSAERPKGSFSTLEIQRTEQGDSAMYLCASSSYRAETKNIQYFGAGTRLSVL.

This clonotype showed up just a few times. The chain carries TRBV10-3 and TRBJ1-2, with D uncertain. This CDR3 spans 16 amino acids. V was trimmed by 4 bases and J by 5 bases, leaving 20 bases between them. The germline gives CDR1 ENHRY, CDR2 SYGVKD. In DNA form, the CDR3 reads TGTGCCATCAGTGTTAACTCCGGGATCACAAGTTATGGCTACACCTTC. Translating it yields CAISVNSGITSYGYTF.

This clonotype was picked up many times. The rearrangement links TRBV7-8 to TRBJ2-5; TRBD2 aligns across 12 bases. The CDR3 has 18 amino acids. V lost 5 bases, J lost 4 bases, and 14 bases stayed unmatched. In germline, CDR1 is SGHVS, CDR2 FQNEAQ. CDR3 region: CASSLMTSGSWELETQYF. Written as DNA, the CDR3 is TGTGCCAGCAGCCTTATGACTAGCGGGAGCTGGGAGTTAGAGACCCAGTACTTC.

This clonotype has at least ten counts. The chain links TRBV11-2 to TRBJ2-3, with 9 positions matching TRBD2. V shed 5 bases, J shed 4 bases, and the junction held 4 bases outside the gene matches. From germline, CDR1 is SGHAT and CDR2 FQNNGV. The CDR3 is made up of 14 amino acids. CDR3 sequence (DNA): TGTGCCAGCAGCGCGGGGGGGCAACCAGATACGCAGTATTTT. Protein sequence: CASSAGGQPDTQYF. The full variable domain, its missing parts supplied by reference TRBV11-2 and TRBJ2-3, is EAGVAQSPRYKIIEKRQSVAFWCNPISGHATLYWYQQILGQGPKLLIQFQNNGVVDDSQLPKDRFSAERLKGVDSTLKIQPAKLEDSAVYLCASSAGGQPDTQYFGPGTRLTVL.

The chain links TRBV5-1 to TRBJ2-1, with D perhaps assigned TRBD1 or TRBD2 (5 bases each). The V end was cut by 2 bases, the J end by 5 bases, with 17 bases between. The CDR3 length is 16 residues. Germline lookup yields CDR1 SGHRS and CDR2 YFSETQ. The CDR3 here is CASSFQLVGVNNEQFF. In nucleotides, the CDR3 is TGCGCCAGCAGCTTCCAACTGGTGGGGGTGAACAATGAGCAGTTCTTC.